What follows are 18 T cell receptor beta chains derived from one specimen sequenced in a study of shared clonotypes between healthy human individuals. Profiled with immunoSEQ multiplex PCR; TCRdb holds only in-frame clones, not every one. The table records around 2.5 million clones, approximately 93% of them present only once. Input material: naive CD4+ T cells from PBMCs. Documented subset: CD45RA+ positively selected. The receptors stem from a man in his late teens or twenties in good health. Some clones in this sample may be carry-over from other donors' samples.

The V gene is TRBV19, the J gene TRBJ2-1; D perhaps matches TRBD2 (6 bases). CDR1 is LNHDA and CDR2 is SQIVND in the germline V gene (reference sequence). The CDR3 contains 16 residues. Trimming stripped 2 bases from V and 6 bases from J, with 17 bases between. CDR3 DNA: TGTGCCAGTAGTATAAAAAGGGCGGGGAATCGCAATGAGCAGTTCTTC. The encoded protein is CASSIKRAGNRNEQFF.

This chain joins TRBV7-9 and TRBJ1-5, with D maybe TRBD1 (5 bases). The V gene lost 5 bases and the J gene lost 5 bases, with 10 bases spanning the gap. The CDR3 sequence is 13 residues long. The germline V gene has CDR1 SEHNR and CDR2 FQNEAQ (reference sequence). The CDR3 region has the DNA TGTGCCAGCAGCCAGGGAGGGCATCAGCCCCAGCATTTT. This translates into CASSQGGHQPQHF.

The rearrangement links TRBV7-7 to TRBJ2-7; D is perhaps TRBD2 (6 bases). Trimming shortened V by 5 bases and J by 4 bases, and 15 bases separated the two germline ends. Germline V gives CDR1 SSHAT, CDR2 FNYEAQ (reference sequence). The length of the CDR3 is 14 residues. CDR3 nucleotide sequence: TGTGCCAGCAGCGTCTCTGACGGGGGTTACGAGCAGTACTTC. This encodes CASSVSDGGYEQYF.

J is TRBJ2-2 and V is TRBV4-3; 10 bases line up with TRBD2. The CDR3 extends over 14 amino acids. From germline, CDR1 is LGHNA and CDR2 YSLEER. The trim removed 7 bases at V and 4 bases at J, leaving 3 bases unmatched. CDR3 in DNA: TGCGCCAGCAAACTAGCGGGAATCACCGGGGAGCTGTTTTTT. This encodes CASKLAGITGELFF.

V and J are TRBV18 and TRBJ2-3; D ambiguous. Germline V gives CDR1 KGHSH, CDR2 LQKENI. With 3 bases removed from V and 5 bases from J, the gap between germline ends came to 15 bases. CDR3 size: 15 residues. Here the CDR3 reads CASSPDLRWEDTQYF. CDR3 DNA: TGTGCCAGCTCACCGGACCTTAGGTGGGAAGATACGCAGTATTTT.

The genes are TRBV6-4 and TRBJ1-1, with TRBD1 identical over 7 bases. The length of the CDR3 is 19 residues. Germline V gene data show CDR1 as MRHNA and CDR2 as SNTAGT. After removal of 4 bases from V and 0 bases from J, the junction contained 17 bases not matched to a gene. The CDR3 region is CASSGPGQAKGGMNTEAFF. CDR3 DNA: TGTGCCAGCAGTGGCCCAGGACAGGCTAAGGGGGGGATGAACACTGAAGCTTTCTTT.

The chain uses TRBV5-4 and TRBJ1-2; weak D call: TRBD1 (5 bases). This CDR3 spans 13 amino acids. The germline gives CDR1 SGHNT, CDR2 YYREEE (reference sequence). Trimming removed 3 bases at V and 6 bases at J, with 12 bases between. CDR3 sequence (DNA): TGTGCCAGCAGCTATGATGGGGCCGATGGCTACACCTTC. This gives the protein CASSYDGADGYTF.

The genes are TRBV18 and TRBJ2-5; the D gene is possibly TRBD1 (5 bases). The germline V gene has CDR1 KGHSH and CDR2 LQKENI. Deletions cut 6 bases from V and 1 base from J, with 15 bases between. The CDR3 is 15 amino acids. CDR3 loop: CASSPRLTVQETQYF. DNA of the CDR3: TGTGCCAGCTCCCCCCGATTGACAGTCCAAGAGACCCAGTACTTC.

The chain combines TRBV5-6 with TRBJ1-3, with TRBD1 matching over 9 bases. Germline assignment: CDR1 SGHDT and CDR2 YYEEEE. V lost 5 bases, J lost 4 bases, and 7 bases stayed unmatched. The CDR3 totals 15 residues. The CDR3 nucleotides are TGTGCCAGCAGTTTTACAGGGGGCCGCGGAAACACCATATATTTT. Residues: CASSFTGGRGNTIYF.

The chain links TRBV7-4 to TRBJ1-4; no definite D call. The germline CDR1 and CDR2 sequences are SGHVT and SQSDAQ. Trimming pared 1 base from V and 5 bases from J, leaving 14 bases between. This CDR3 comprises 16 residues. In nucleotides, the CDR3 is TGTGCCAGCAGCTTAGATCTAAGGGCCTTAAATGAAAAACTGTTTTTT. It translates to CASSLDLRALNEKLFF. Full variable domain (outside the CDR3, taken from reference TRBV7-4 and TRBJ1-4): GAGVSQSPRYKVAKRGRDVALRCDSISGHVTLYWYRQTLGQGSEVLTYSQSDAQRDKSGRPSGRFSAERPERSVSTLKIQRTEQGDSAVYLCASSLDLRALNEKLFFGSGTQLSVL.

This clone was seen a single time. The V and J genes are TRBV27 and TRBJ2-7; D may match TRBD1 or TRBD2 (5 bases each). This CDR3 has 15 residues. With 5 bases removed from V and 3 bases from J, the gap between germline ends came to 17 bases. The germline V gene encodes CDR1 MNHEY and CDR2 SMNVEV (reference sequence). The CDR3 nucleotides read TGTGCCAGCAGTGCCTGGAGTGAGGGGTTCTACGAGCAGTACTTC. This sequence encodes CASSAWSEGFYEQYF.

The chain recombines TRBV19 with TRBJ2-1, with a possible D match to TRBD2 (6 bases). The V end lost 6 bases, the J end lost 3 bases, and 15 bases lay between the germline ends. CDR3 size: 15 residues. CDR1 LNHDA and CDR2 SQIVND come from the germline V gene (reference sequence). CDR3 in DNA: TGTGCCAGTAGCCTAGCGTTGGGGATCTACAATGAGCAGTTCTTC. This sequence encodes CASSLALGIYNEQFF.

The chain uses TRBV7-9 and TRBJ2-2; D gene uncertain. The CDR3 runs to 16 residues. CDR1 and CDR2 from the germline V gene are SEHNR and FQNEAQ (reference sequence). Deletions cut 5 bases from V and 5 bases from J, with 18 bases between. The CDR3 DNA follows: TGTGCCAGCAGCCCAGGCCCCCTCGACGGGACCGGGGAGCTGTTTTTT. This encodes CASSPGPLDGTGELFF.

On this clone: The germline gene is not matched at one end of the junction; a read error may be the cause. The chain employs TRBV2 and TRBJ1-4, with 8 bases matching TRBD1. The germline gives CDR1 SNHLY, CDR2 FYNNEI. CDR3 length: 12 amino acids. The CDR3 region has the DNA TGTGCCAGCAGCGAGGGACAGGCAGGGCCCACCTTT. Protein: CASSEGQAGPTF.

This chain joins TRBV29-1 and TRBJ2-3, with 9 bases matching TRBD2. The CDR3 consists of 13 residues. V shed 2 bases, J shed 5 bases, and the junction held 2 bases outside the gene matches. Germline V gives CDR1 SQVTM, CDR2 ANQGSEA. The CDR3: CSVERAGGDTQYF. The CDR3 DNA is TGCAGCGTTGAACGAGCGGGAGGAGATACGCAGTATTTT.

In DNA, the CDR3 is TGTGCCAGCAGCCAAGGCCGGGGGGACACCGGGGAGCTGTTTTTT. Its protein is CASSQGRGDTGELFF. The genes are TRBV4-2 and TRBJ2-2; 7 positions match TRBD2. The ends lost 1 base at V and 3 bases at J; junction bases unmatched: 2. Germline V gene sequence: CDR1 LGHNA, CDR2 YNFKEQ. CDR3 size: 15 residues.

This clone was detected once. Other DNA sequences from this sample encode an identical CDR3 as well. The CDR3 DNA is TGTGCCAGCAGCGTAGTTCCGGGGTCAGGAAACACCATATATTTT. It encodes CASSVVPGSGNTIYF. The gene calls are TRBV9 and TRBJ1-3; D not resolved. The CDR3 has 15 amino acids. V lost 0 bases and J 4 bases, leaving 11 bases between the germline ends. Germline CDR1 SGDLS, CDR2 YYNGEE.

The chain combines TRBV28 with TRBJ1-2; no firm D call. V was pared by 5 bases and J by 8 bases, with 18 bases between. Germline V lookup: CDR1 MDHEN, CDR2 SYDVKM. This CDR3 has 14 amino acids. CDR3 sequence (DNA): TGTGCCAGCAGTCTCCCTAGGGTGATAGGAGGCTACACCTTC. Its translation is CASSLPRVIGGYTF.